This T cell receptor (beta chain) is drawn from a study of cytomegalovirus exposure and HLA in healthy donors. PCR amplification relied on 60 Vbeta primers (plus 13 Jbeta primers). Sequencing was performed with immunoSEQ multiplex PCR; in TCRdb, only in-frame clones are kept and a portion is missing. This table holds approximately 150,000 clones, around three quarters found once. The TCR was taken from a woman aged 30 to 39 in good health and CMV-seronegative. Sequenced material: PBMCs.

This CDR3 is CASSFEVEQYF. Written as DNA, the CDR3 is TGTGCCAGCAGCTTTGAGGTTGAGCAGTACTTC. The V gene is TRBV7-9, the J gene TRBJ2-7; D is unresolved. This CDR3 comprises 11 residues. V gave up 3 bases and J gave up 7 bases, with 7 bases separating them. CDR1 SEHNR and CDR2 FQNEAQ come from the germline V gene (reference sequence). Full variable domain (missing parts from reference TRBV7-9 and TRBJ2-7): DTGVSQNPRHKITKRGQNVTFRCDPISEHNRLYWYRQTLGQGPEFLTYFQNEAQLEKSRLLSDRFSAERPKGSFSTLEIQRTEQGDSAMYLCASSFEVEQYFGPGTRLTVT.